The present TCR beta chain was sequenced within a study of blood T cell repertoires in COVID-19. For the study at large: Samples taken during acute and convalescent COVID-19 were collected in the United States, Italy and Spain. From T cells, B-cell-depleted T cells, or PBMCs came the material, which was cDNA or gDNA.

Authors' data handling: Reference gene primer amplification gave nucleated cell count estimates. Data came from immunoSEQ multiplex PCR; TCRdb stores just in-frame clones and leaves some out. D and trimming were read from the DNA, whereas the V and J calls and clone size are those reported in that table. This sample yields nearly 110,000 clones, of which under 90% are seen a single time; around 15% belongs to the top ten. Germline V gives CDR1 MDHEN, CDR2 SYDVKM. The CDR3 consists of 15 residues. Unmatched junction bases numbered 6, after V lost 2 bases and J lost 5 bases. This clonotype originated in a woman aged 55-75 years with acute or convalescent COVID-19. The rearrangement links TRBV28 to TRBJ1-2, with 9 bases matching TRBD1. Sequencing used peripheral blood. The CDR3: CASSLGLDRGYGYTF. The CDR3 DNA reads TGTGCCAGCAGTTTAGGTCTCGACAGGGGGTATGGCTACACCTTC.